This paragraph covers one T cell receptor beta chain sequence. What it binds is not known. This sample is drawn from a study of regulatory T cells in long-lasting Graves disease. The wider study: Persistent Graves' disease meant over 5 years of antithyroid drugs with positive TSH receptor antibodies. General study points: In persistent patients, shared public clonotypes (approximately 3,000) outnumbered those in new patients (approximately 940). When disease was persistent, TRBV28, TRBJ1-2 and TRBJ2-5 were the favored segments.

Arm-PCR with iRepertoire HTBI primers amplified the CDR3 regions for these TCR beta libraries. Each CDR3 protein is one row after TCRdb ran MiXCR on the multiplex PCR reads. The sample has roughly 500,000 distinct CDR3 sequences, around 20% seen once. Documented time point: persistent/refractory GD, antithyroid drugs over 5 years with positive TRAb. The TCR library was made from RNA that had been extracted from PBMCs in TRIzol. Germline V gene data show CDR1 as SQVTM and CDR2 as ANQGSEA. The CDR3 length is 13 residues. The rearrangement joins TRBV29-1 to TRBJ2-4; 9 bases are a match to TRBD2. The J call may not be correct, given that the DNA end is closer to TRBJ2-1. The source is a female donor with Graves disease. The material sequenced was peripheral blood mononuclear cells (PBMCs), taken when the disease was refractory, from a patient treated with antithyroid drugs. DNA of the CDR3: TGCAGCGGGGGACTAGCTGGAACTGGAGGGCAGTTCTTC. Amino acids: CSGGLAGTGGQFF.